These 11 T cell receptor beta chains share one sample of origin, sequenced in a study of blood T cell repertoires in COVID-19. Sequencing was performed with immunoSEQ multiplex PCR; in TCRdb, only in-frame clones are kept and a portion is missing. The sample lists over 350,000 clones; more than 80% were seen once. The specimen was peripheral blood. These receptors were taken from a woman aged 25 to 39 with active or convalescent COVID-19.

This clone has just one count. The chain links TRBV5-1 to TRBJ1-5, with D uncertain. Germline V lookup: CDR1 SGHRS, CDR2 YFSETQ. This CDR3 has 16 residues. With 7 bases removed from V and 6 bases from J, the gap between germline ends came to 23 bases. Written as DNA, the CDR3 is TGCGCCAGCCCGGGGAGGGCGCGACCTTACAGTCAGCCCCAGCATTTT. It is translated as CASPGRARPYSQPQHF.

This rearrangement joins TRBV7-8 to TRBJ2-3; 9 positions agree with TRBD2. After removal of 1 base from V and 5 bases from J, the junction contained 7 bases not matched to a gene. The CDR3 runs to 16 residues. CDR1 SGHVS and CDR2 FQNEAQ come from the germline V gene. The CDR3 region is CASSLGVAGVRDTQYF. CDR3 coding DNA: TGTGCCAGCAGCTTAGGGGTAGCGGGAGTTAGAGATACGCAGTATTTT.

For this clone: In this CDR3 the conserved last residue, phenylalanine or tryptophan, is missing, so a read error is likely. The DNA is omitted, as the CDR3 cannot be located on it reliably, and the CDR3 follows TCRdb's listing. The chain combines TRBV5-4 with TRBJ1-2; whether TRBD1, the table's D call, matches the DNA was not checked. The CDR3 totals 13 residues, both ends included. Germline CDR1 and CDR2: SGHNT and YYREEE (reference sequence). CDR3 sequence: CASSLEGAADTDV.

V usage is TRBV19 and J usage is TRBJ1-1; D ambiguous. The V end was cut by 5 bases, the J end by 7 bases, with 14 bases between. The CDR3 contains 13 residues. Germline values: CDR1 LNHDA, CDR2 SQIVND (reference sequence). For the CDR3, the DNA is TGTGCCAGTAGTGGAGGCGGAACGCTTGAAGCTTTCTTT. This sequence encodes CASSGGGTLEAFF.

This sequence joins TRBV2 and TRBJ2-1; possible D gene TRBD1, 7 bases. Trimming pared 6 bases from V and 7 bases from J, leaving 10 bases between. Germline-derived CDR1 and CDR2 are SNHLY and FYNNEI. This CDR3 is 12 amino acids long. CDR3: CASREGANEQFF. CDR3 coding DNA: TGTGCCAGCAGGGAGGGGGCGAATGAGCAGTTCTTC.

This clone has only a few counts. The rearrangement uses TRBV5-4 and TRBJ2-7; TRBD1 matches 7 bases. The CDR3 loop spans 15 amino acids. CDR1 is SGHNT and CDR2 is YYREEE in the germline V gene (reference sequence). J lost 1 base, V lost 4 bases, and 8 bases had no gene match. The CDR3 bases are TGTGCCAGCAGCCCTGAGACAGGGCTATCCTACGAGCAGTACTTC. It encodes CASSPETGLSYEQYF.

DNA for the CDR3: TGTGCCAGTAGGAGCGGGGGTGGAACAGATACGCAGTATTTT. It is translated as CASRSGGGTDTQYF. The chain combines TRBV19 with TRBJ2-3; 8 nucleotides agree with TRBD2. Germline values: CDR1 LNHDA, CDR2 SQIVND (reference sequence). J gave up 3 bases and V 6 bases, and 5 bases lay outside the gene matches. This CDR3 contains 14 residues.

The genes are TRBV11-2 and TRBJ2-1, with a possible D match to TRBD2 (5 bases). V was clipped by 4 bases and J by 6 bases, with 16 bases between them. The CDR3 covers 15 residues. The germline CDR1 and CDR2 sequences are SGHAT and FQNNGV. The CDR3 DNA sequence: TGTGCCAGCAGCTCCCTGACTACCCTCGGCAATGAGCAGTTCTTC. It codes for CASSSLTTLGNEQFF. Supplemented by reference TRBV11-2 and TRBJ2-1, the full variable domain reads EAGVAQSPRYKIIEKRQSVAFWCNPISGHATLYWYQQILGQGPKLLIQFQNNGVVDDSQLPKDRFSAERLKGVDSTLKIQPAKLEDSAVYLCASSSLTTLGNEQFFGPGTRLTVL.

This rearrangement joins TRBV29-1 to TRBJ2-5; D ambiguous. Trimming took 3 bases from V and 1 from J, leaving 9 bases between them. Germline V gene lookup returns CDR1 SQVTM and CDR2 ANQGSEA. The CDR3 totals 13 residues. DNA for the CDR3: TGCAGCGTTGAGTGGCGGATCCAAGAGACCCAGTACTTC. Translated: CSVEWRIQETQYF.

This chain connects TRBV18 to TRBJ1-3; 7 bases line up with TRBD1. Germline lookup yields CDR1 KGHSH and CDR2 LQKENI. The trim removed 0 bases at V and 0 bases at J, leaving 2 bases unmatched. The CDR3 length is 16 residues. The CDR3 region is CASSPPGQRSGNTIYF. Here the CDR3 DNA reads TGTGCCAGCTCACCACCGGGACAGCGCTCTGGAAACACCATATATTTT. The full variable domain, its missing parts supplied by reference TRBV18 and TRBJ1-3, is NAGVMQNPRHLVRRRGQEARLRCSPMKGHSHVYWYRQLPEEGLKFMVYLQKENIIDESGMPKERFSAEFPKEGPSILRIQQVVRGDSAAYFCASSPPGQRSGNTIYFGEGSWLTVV.

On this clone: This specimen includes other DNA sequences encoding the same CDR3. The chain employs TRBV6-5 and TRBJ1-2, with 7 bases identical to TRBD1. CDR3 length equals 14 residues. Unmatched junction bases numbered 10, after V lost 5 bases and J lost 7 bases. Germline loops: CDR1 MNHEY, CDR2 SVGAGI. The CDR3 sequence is CASSPRQGLGGYTF. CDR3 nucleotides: TGTGCCAGCAGTCCAAGACAGGGTCTGGGTGGCTACACCTTC.